A single T cell receptor beta chain is shown here with its context. The data were obtained in a study of control samples from healthy donors and cancer patients. Germline V gives CDR1 MNHEY, CDR2 SVGAGI. This CDR3 is 15 amino acids long. V lost 0 bases and J lost 0, with 6 bases in between. Measured with immunoSEQ multiplex PCR; TCRdb has only the in-frame clones, and not every one. The sample lists some 100,000 clones, 88% seen once, with roughly 13% in the top ten. This TCR was recovered from a man under 40 in good health. J is TRBJ2-4 and V is TRBV6-5, with a tentative D call TRBD1 (6 bases). Sequencing used blood. The CDR3 coding sequence is TGTGCCAGCAGTTACTCCAGGGGAGCCAAAAACATTCAGTACTTC. This encodes CASSYSRGAKNIQYF.